This T cell receptor (beta chain) was identified during a study of memory CD4+ T cells and cytomegalovirus serostatus. General observations from the study: Suggested: most of the CMV-linked TCR signature lies in CD4+ memory cells. Of roughly 180 reported CMV TCRbeta sequences, about 70 were found in memory CD4+ repertoires. Repertoires predicted CMV serostatus with median bootstrapped AUC of about 0.95.

On this clone itself: Its antigen is currently unknown.

Clones were read by immunoSEQ multiplex PCR, and TCRdb kept only the in-frame ones, dropping some. The sample includes 50,000 or so clones, 65% to 80% of them seen just once. CDR3 size: 15 residues. V shed 4 bases and J shed 8 bases, with 18 bases lying between them. Per germline, CDR1 SGHNT and CDR2 YYREEE (reference sequence). Single viable CD3+CD4+CD8-CD45RO+ cells were sorted as the memory CD4+ T cells. CD4+ T cells were isolated by positive magnetic selection. The chain recombines TRBV5-4 with TRBJ1-4; TRBD1 is a possible D gene (5 bases). Sample: memory CD4+ T cells from blood. The receptor was derived from an adult in good health and CMV-seropositive. The CDR3 nucleotides are TGTGCCAGCAGCAAAAACGGGGCCGGCAGGGAAAAACTGTTTTTT. It is translated as CASSKNGAGREKLFF. Together with reference TRBV5-4 and TRBJ1-4, the CDR3 gives the full variable domain: ETGVTQSPTHLIKTRGQQVTLRCSSQSGHNTVSWYQQALGQGPQFIFQYYREEENGRGNFPPRFSGLQFPNYSSELNVNALELDDSALYLCASSKNGAGREKLFFGSGTQLSVL.